Shown below are 12 T cell receptor beta chains from a single sample sequenced in a study of beta chain features in type 1 diabetes. Expressed TCRB transcripts got sequenced, as all isolated RNA was reverse transcribed. Produced via immunoSEQ multiplex PCR; TCRdb's table is partial and in-frame only. The data contain hundreds of thousands of clones, roughly 15% of them singletons. Sequenced material: naive CD4+ T cells from blood. These receptors all stem from a woman younger than 35 in good health.

V gene TRBV5-4 combines with J gene TRBJ2-1; D is tentatively TRBD1 or TRBD2 (6 bases each). V dropped 1 base and J dropped 7 bases, with 12 bases sitting between them. CDR1 and CDR2 (germline): SGHNT, YYREEE (reference sequence). This CDR3 spans 14 amino acids. In nucleotides, the CDR3 is TGTGCCAGCAGCTTGTTCGGAGGGGGTAATGAGCAGTTCTTC. Amino acid sequence: CASSLFGGGNEQFF.

The rearrangement links TRBV27 to TRBJ2-5, with 11 bases that match TRBD1. Trimming took 2 bases from V and 6 from J; bases not matched to a gene: 8. Per germline, CDR1 MNHEY and CDR2 SMNVEV (reference sequence). The CDR3 is 16 amino acids. CDR3 bases: TGTGCCAGCAGTTTAGAGCGGACAGGGGGCTGGAAGACCCAGTACTTC. Protein product: CASSLERTGGWKTQYF.

The sample holds a few counts of this clone. The V and J genes are TRBV19 and TRBJ2-7, with 9 bases lining up with TRBD2. This CDR3 comprises 14 residues. CDR1 is LNHDA, CDR2 SQIVND, per germline (reference sequence). Trimming cost V 9 bases and J 5 bases; bases outside gene matches: 11. The chain's CDR3 is CASGSGTSPNEQYF. The DNA for the CDR3 is TGTGCCAGCGGCTCCGGGACTAGCCCGAACGAGCAGTACTTC.

This clone was detected a few times. The chain has TRBV7-6 and TRBJ2-5; D is perhaps TRBD2 (6 bases). CDR3 length: 14 residues. V shed 5 bases and J shed 5 bases, with 15 bases lying between them. Per germline, CDR1 SGHVS and CDR2 FNYEAQ. CDR3 coding DNA: TGTGCCAGCAGCCTGGGGGGAGTGAGGGAGACCCAGTACTTC. Amino acids: CASSLGGVRETQYF.

The rearrangement joins TRBV6-6 to TRBJ2-7; 10 bases are shared with TRBD1. J lost 3 bases, V lost 2 bases, and 7 bases had no gene match. CDR3 length: 16 residues. The germline CDR1 and CDR2 sequences are MNHNY and SVGAGI (reference sequence). CDR3 nucleotide sequence: TGTGCCAGCAGTTACCCCCGACAGGGGGCATTCTACGAGCAGTACTTC. Encoded protein: CASSYPRQGAFYEQYF.

V and J are TRBV20-1 and TRBJ1-1, with a possible D match to TRBD1 (6 bases). This CDR3 is 11 amino acids long. Trimming shortened V by 0 bases and J by 8 bases, and 7 bases separated the two germline ends. The V gene's germline CDR1 is DFQATT and CDR2 SNEGSKA (reference sequence). CDR3 loop: CSARDGTEAFF. The CDR3 DNA sequence: TGCAGTGCTAGAGATGGGACAGAAGCTTTCTTT.

V gene TRBV7-2 combines with J gene TRBJ2-1; 9 nucleotides line up with TRBD1. V trimming: 5 bases; J trimming: 8 bases; junction bases outside the gene matches: 10. CDR1 and CDR2 from the germline V gene are SGHTA and FQGNSA. The CDR3 is made up of 15 amino acids. This CDR3 reads CASSTVGQGMDEQFF. The CDR3 nucleotides are TGTGCCAGCAGCACCGTGGGACAGGGTATGGATGAGCAGTTCTTC.

This clone turned up a few times. The V call is TRBV7-9, the J call TRBJ2-1; D is possibly TRBD2 (6 bases). The CDR3 is 17 residues long. Germline CDR1 SEHNR, CDR2 FQNEAQ (reference sequence). V lost 5 bases and J lost 8, with 25 bases in between. CDR3 sequence: CASSPQKGGAFFDEQFF. The CDR3 coding sequence is TGTGCCAGCAGCCCTCAAAAAGGAGGGGCGTTCTTCGATGAGCAGTTCTTC.

V and J are TRBV7-9 and TRBJ1-6, with TRBD1 matching 7 bases. CDR1 is SEHNR and CDR2 is FQNEAQ in the germline V gene (reference sequence). With 5 bases clipped from V and 10 bases from J, the junction kept 14 bases outside the gene matches. This CDR3 contains 16 residues. The DNA of the CDR3 is TGTGCCAGCAGCCCTTTTTTACAGGGGCTAGGGTCACCCCTCCACTTT. Its translation: CASSPFLQGLGSPLHF.

This clone occurred a few times. This chain joins TRBV19 and TRBJ2-7; D remains ambiguous. This CDR3 is built from 11 residues. Germline lookup yields CDR1 LNHDA and CDR2 SQIVND (reference sequence). V was cut by 9 bases and J by 3 bases, with 9 bases left in between. For the CDR3, the DNA is TGTGCCAGCATGTGGAACTACGAGCAGTACTTC. Its translation is CASMWNYEQYF.

This clone was detected a few times. The chain couples TRBV27 to TRBJ2-2, with a tentative D call TRBD2 (5 bases). Trimming shortened V by 6 bases and J by 5 bases, and 13 bases separated the two germline ends. This CDR3 region has 14 residues. The germline CDR1 and CDR2 sequences are MNHEY and SMNVEV (reference sequence). The DNA of the CDR3 is TGTGCCAGCAGCCGCCATCGGGATACCGGGGAGCTGTTTTTT. It encodes CASSRHRDTGELFF.

The gene calls are TRBV9 and TRBJ1-2; 9 bases are a match to TRBD1. Germline V lookup: CDR1 SGDLS, CDR2 YYNGEE. This CDR3 region has 13 residues. After removal of 2 bases from V and 8 bases from J, the junction contained 4 bases not matched to a gene. Here the CDR3 DNA reads TGTGCCAGCAGCGTGTCACAGGGGGCCGGCTACACCTTC. Residues: CASSVSQGAGYTF.